One sample yielded the 25 T cell receptor beta chains listed below, sequenced in a study of blood T cells in healthy people across ages. A sample-barcoded 5' primer and a J-beta primer mix were used in a second PCR of roughly 7 to 11 cycles. TCRdb re-called the 5' RACE reads through MiXCR, storing one row per CDR3 protein. Among under 1 million distinct CDR3 sequences listed, roughly 44% were seen once. Sequencing input: blood. The receptors here all came from a man in his sixties in good health.

The genes are TRBV5-5 and TRBJ2-3; D gene unclear. Trimming removed 5 bases at V and 6 bases at J, with 10 bases between. Germline loops: CDR1 SGHKS, CDR2 YYEKEE (reference sequence). This CDR3 is built from 12 residues. The CDR3 reads CASRRTGDTQYF. The CDR3 DNA sequence: TGTGCCAGCAGGAGAACTGGGGATACGCAGTATTTT.

The genes are TRBV15 and TRBJ1-2, with D possibly being TRBD1 (6 bases). The germline gives CDR1 LNHNV, CDR2 YYDKDF (reference sequence). Trimming cost V 5 bases and J 5 bases, with 18 bases left between them. The CDR3 consists of 15 residues. The CDR3 is CATSYRVSVYYGYTF. The CDR3 bases are TGTGCCACCAGCTACAGGGTTTCCGTTTATTATGGCTACACCTTC. The full variable domain, rest sourced from reference TRBV15 and TRBJ1-2, is DAMVIQNPRYQVTQFGKPVTLSCSQTLNHNVMYWYQQKSSQAPKLLFHYYDKDFNNEADTPDNFQSRRPNTSFCFLDIRSPGLGDTAMYLCATSYRVSVYYGYTFGSGTRLTVV.

The chain is built from TRBV7-9 and TRBJ2-7; 8 nucleotides line up with TRBD1. The end of the DNA aligns better with TRBJ2-5, so the J call may be wrong. Germline V CDR1 and CDR2: SEHNR, FQNEAQ (reference sequence). The CDR3 covers 16 residues. The CDR3 loop is CASSLQGQAQGETQYF. The CDR3 DNA sequence: TGTGCCAGCAGCTTACAGGGACAGGCTCAGGGGGAGACCCAGTACTTC.

This sequence joins TRBV20-1 and TRBJ2-5; TRBD1 matches 9 bases. Per the germline V gene, CDR1 is DFQATT and CDR2 is SNEGSKA (reference sequence). Trimming took 6 bases from V and 2 from J; bases not matched to a gene: 10. The CDR3 length is 15 residues. The CDR3 bases are TGCAGTGCCTTGACCGGGACAGGGACACAAGAGACCCAGTACTTC. Protein sequence: CSALTGTGTQETQYF.

There are a few counts of this clonotype. V and J are TRBV9 and TRBJ2-1, with 12 positions matching TRBD1. This CDR3 spans 15 amino acids. The ends lost 2 bases at V and 9 bases at J; junction bases unmatched: 6. Germline V gene data show CDR1 as SGDLS and CDR2 as YYNGEE. Here the CDR3 reads CASSVWGTGGREQFF. DNA for the CDR3: TGTGCCAGCAGCGTTTGGGGGACAGGGGGCCGTGAGCAGTTCTTC.

This clonotype has only one observation. Here the CDR3 DNA reads TGTGCCAGCAGCAAGGGGGGGACAGCGAGGAACACCGGGGAGCTGTTTTTT. Encoded protein: CASSKGGTARNTGELFF. The rearrangement uses TRBV21-1 and TRBJ2-2; the table assigns TRBD1, which was not confirmed against the DNA. TRBV21-1 is marked as a pseudogene. This CDR3 has 17 residues.

The chain is built from TRBV29-1 and TRBJ2-1; 8 bases align to TRBD1. This CDR3 is built from 10 residues. Unmatched junction bases numbered 0, after V lost 4 bases and J lost 10 bases. Germline-derived CDR1 and CDR2 are SQVTM and ANQGSEA. In nucleotides, the CDR3 is TGCAGCGTTGGGGACAGGGAGCAGTTCTTC. Amino acid sequence: CSVGDREQFF.

This sequence joins TRBV12-3 or TRBV12-4 and TRBJ2-1; TRBD1 agrees at 12 bases. Trimming took 5 bases from V and 8 from J; bases not matched to a gene: 16. CDR3 length: 18 residues. The CDR3 loop reads CASSPDLFGGQGAYEQFF. In nucleotides, the CDR3 is TGTGCCAGCAGTCCCGACCTGTTTGGGGGACAGGGGGCCTATGAGCAGTTCTTC.

The sample holds a few counts of this clonotype. The J gene is TRBJ2-7, the V gene TRBV5-1; either TRBD1 or TRBD2 may supply D (5 bases each). With 0 bases removed from V and 4 bases from J, the gap between germline ends came to 17 bases. Per the germline V gene, CDR1 is SGHRS and CDR2 is YFSETQ. This CDR3 is built from 16 residues. DNA of the CDR3: TGCGCCAGCAGCTTGGAAGGGACCCGGAATAATTACGAGCAGTACTTC. Protein: CASSLEGTRNNYEQYF.

The chain carries TRBV20-1 and TRBJ1-6; D perhaps matches TRBD1 (5 bases). The CDR3 has 16 amino acids. Germline loops: CDR1 DFQATT, CDR2 SNEGSKA (reference sequence). The V gene lost 3 bases and the J gene lost 1 base, with 13 bases spanning the gap. CDR3 sequence: CSARAGSGSYNSPLHF. CDR3 nucleotide sequence: TGCAGTGCTAGGGCAGGGAGCGGGTCCTATAATTCACCCCTCCACTTT.

The table lists this clonotype with a count of one. The V and J genes are TRBV5-1 and TRBJ2-7, with 8 bases aligning to TRBD1. Germline CDR1 reads SGHRS; CDR2 reads YFSETQ. The CDR3 consists of 17 residues. Trimming took 4 bases from V and 0 from J; bases not matched to a gene: 12. The CDR3 coding sequence is TGCGCCAGCAGCGTCCTCTTTAGACAGGGGAGCTCCTACGAGCAGTACTTC. Protein product: CASSVLFRQGSSYEQYF. Variable domain in full (rest from reference TRBV5-1 and TRBJ2-7): KAGVTQTPRYLIKTRGQQVTLSCSPISGHRSVSWYQQTPGQGLQFLFEYFSETQRNKGNFPGRFSGRQFSNSRSEMNVSTLELGDSALYLCASSVLFRQGSSYEQYFGPGTRLTVT.

V gene TRBV27 combines with J gene TRBJ2-5; a possible D gene is TRBD1 (8 bases). TRBJ2-7 matches the DNA end more closely, so the J call is doubtful. The CDR3 is 13 residues long. Looked up from germline, CDR1 is MNHEY and CDR2 is SMNVEV (reference sequence). This CDR3 reads CASSPQGGREQYF. As DNA, the CDR3 is TGTGCCAGCAGTCCACAGGGGGGGCGCGAGCAGTACTTC.

The chain combines TRBV12-3 or TRBV12-4 with TRBJ2-5; perhaps TRBD2 as D (6 bases). The CDR3 spans 14 residues. V was clipped by 0 bases and J by 7 bases, with 12 bases between them. This CDR3 reads CASSLAGGWVTQYF. The CDR3 DNA reads TGTGCCAGCAGTTTAGCGGGGGGTTGGGTGACCCAGTACTTC.

Comments on this clonotype: A much larger clone lies one base from this, so it may be a read error. The chain joins TRBV29-1 to TRBJ2-7; perhaps TRBD1 as D (6 bases). In germline, CDR1 is SQVTM, CDR2 ANQGSEA. This CDR3 has 13 amino acids. As DNA, the CDR3 is TGCAGCGTTCCAGGGGCCAGCTCCTACAAGCAGTACTTC. Amino acid sequence: CSVPGASSYKQYF.

The chain joins TRBV18 to TRBJ1-6, with a tentative D call TRBD1 (5 bases). Germline-derived CDR1 and CDR2 are KGHSH and LQKENI. This CDR3 has 15 amino acids. The germline V and J ends were trimmed by 0 bases and 5 bases, with 8 bases remaining between them. CDR3 coding DNA: TGTGCCAGCTCACCACCGGGGGGGAATAATTCACCCCTCCACTTT. As protein: CASSPPGGNNSPLHF.

Notes on this clonotype: This is likely a read error, given that the CDR3 carries no conserved phenylalanine or tryptophan at its end. This rearrangement joins TRBV5-1 to TRBJ2-5, with 15 nucleotides matching TRBD2. The CDR3 loop spans 16 amino acids. V lost 7 bases to trimming and J lost 5 bases; unmatched junction nucleotides: 9. CDR1 is SGHRS, CDR2 YFSETQ, per germline. CDR3 nucleotide sequence: TGCGCCAGCGGCTCGGGACTAGCGGGGGGTAGGGAGACCCAGTACATC. Translation: CASGSGLAGGRETQYI.

The CDR3 protein is CASSASRTAYGYTF. Written as DNA, the CDR3 is TGTGCCAGCAGTGCGTCCAGGACGGCCTATGGCTACACCTTC. This chain connects TRBV19 to TRBJ1-2; D is uncertain. This CDR3 has 14 residues. V was trimmed by 9 bases and J by 4 bases, leaving 18 bases between them. Germline V gene lookup returns CDR1 LNHDA and CDR2 SQIVND (reference sequence).

The rearrangement uses TRBV10-3 and TRBJ2-3; the D gene is possibly TRBD2 (5 bases). CDR1 and CDR2 from the germline V gene are ENHRY and SYGVKD. Trimming removed 2 bases at V and 2 bases at J, with 8 bases between. The CDR3 length is 14 residues. CDR3 DNA: TGTGCCATCAGTGAGGTCGGGGTCACAGATACGCAGTATTTT. This encodes CAISEVGVTDTQYF.

This clonotype was observed a few times. This chain links TRBV4-3 with TRBJ2-5; 7 positions match TRBD2. The CDR3 extends over 16 amino acids. Germline trimming cut 5 bases from V and 1 base from J; bases unmatched to any gene: 10. Germline lookup yields CDR1 LGHNA and CDR2 YSLEER. CDR3 DNA sequence: TGCGCCAGCAGCTTAAGCACGGGGGGATTCCAAGAGACCCAGTACTTC. This encodes CASSLSTGGFQETQYF.

Comments on this clonotype: The junction does not match germline at one end; this may be a read error. The gene calls are TRBV29-1 and TRBJ2-1; the match to TRBD1 covers 7 bases. CDR1 and CDR2 from the germline V gene are SQVTM and ANQGSEA. The length of the CDR3 is 14 residues. CDR3 region: CNVSGTVHYNEQFF. In DNA, the CDR3 is TGCAACGTTTCCGGGACAGTACATTACAATGAGCAGTTCTTC.

This chain uses TRBV4-3 with TRBJ1-2; no clear D gene. Germline CDR1 is LGHNA and CDR2 is YSLEER. CDR3 length equals 15 residues. V lost 0 bases and J 4 bases, leaving 12 bases between the germline ends. CDR3 sequence: CASSQDRGDSYGYTF. The CDR3 nucleotides are TGCGCCAGCAGCCAAGATCGAGGAGATAGCTATGGCTACACCTTC.

The chain combines TRBV7-2 with TRBJ2-5, with D unresolved. The germline V gene encodes CDR1 SGHTA and CDR2 FQGNSA. The CDR3 is 15 amino acids. V dropped 2 bases and J dropped 5 bases, with 15 bases sitting between them. The CDR3 DNA reads as TGTGCCAGCAGCTTAAGGCAAAGTGAGTTCGAGACCCAGTACTTC. It translates to CASSLRQSEFETQYF.

The genes are TRBV3-1 and TRBJ2-3, with D maybe TRBD1 (5 bases). With 2 bases removed from V and 9 bases from J, the gap between germline ends came to 9 bases. The CDR3 covers 12 residues. Germline assignment: CDR1 LGHDT and CDR2 YNNKEL (reference sequence). CDR3 DNA: TGTGCCAGCAGCCAACAGGGTGAAACGCAGTATTTT. It specifies CASSQQGETQYF.

The V gene is TRBV27, the J gene TRBJ2-7; D remains ambiguous. Trimming removed 4 bases at V and 6 bases at J, with 22 bases between. This CDR3 comprises 16 residues. Germline V CDR1 and CDR2: MNHEY, SMNVEV (reference sequence). The CDR3 DNA sequence: TGTGCCAGCAGTTCTCGGGCAACAGTCGATGCCAGCGAGCAGTACTTC. Protein sequence: CASSSRATVDASEQYF.

The CDR3 here is CSARPMTGSNQPQHF. As DNA, the CDR3 is TGCAGTGCTAGACCAATGACAGGGAGCAATCAGCCCCAGCATTTT. The V gene is TRBV20-1, the J gene TRBJ1-5, with 7 bases matching TRBD1. Losses at the gene ends were 2 bases for V and 1 base for J; bases not matched to a gene: 5. Germline V lookup: CDR1 DFQATT, CDR2 SNEGSKA (reference sequence). CDR3 length equals 15 residues.